This TCR beta chain was sequenced for a study of blood T cell repertoires in COVID-19. The overall study: PBMCs, B-cell-depleted T cells, or T cells were the source of the cDNA or gDNA that made up the material.

V lost 6 bases, J lost 2 bases, and 3 bases stayed unmatched. The CDR3 covers 13 residues. CDR1 and CDR2 from the germline V gene are SQVTM and ANQGSEA. Seattle patients were enrolled during active infection and followed longitudinally. This clone was observed a handful of times. In the original processing: Estimation of nucleated cell counts was performed using reference gene primer amplification. TCRdb keeps only in-frame clones here, not all; method: immunoSEQ multiplex PCR. Clone size and the V and J calls come from that table; the DNA yielded D and trimming. Of about 180,000 clones listed, roughly 78% were seen once; the top ten hold about 7.8%.

V usage is TRBV29-1 and J usage is TRBJ1-5; 8 bases fit TRBD1. Sequenced material: peripheral blood. The sequence derives from a woman aged 60-70 years with COVID-19, enrolled during active disease. This CDR3 is CSVGQGGNQPQHF. CDR3 in DNA: TGCAGCGTCGGACAGGGAGGCAATCAGCCCCAGCATTTT.